The 14 T cell receptor beta chains reported below all come from one sample, sequenced in a study of vaccination effects on CD4 cells after COVID-19. Sequencing followed a ViraFEST assay step that expanded antigen-specific CD4+ T cells with viral peptide pools. Subsequent to a culture period of about ten days, CD4+ T cells were isolated. Every participant took two doses of the BNT162b2 or mRNA-1273 vaccine. The antigens of these receptors remain unknown. Sequenced by immunoSEQ multiplex PCR; TCRdb stores in-frame clones only, minus some. The sample has approximately 70,000 clones; roughly four fifths are singletons. The sample consisted of CD4+ T cells from PBMCs cultured with HCoV-229E spike peptides, taken after COVID-19 vaccination. The receptor set was obtained from a human donor who received a COVID-19 vaccine.

This clone was counted only a few times. V is TRBV3-1 (or the pseudogene TRBV3-2) and J is TRBJ1-4, with no clear D. The CDR3 totals 12 residues. Trimming stripped 5 bases from V and 8 bases from J, with 9 bases between. From germline, CDR1 is LGHDT and CDR2 YNNKEL (reference sequence). CDR3 bases: TGTGCCAGCAGCTATGGACGGGAAAAACTGTTTTTT. As protein: CASSYGREKLFF.

Comment on this clone: Other DNA sequences in the sample encode the same CDR3. The chain recombines TRBV19 with TRBJ1-5, with D hard to call. Trimming shortened V by 3 bases and J by 0 bases, and 9 bases separated the two germline ends. The CDR3 runs 15 residues. Germline V gives CDR1 LNHDA, CDR2 SQIVND (reference sequence). The CDR3 loop is CASSIYVYSNQPQHF. The CDR3 DNA reads as TGTGCCAGTAGTATTTATGTTTATAGCAATCAGCCCCAGCATTTT.

This CDR3 reads CASSISGTPVYGYTF. The CDR3 nucleotides are TGTGCCAGTAGTATTTCCGGGACACCCGTCTATGGCTACACCTTC. The chain recombines TRBV19 with TRBJ1-2; maybe TRBD1 (6 bases). Germline-derived CDR1 and CDR2 are LNHDA and SQIVND (reference sequence). V was shortened by 3 bases and J by 4 bases, with 15 bases between the two germline ends. The CDR3 contains 15 residues.

In this sample, this clone turned up a few times. This chain joins TRBV5-1 and TRBJ1-1; D may be TRBD1 (5 bases). Germline CDR1 SGHRS, CDR2 YFSETQ. The CDR3 runs 14 residues. Trimming stripped 7 bases from V and 1 base from J, with 14 bases between. This chain's CDR3 is CASVPGPTNTEAFF. The CDR3 bases are TGCGCCAGCGTACCGGGACCGACGAACACTGAAGCTTTCTTT.

The genes are TRBV2 and TRBJ1-5; a weak D match, TRBD1 (5 bases). Trimming removed 1 base at V and 5 bases at J, with 21 bases between. The CDR3 consists of 18 residues. Germline V lookup: CDR1 SNHLY, CDR2 FYNNEI. CDR3 sequence: CASSEGDSLALGHQPQHF. The DNA of the CDR3 is TGTGCCAGCAGTGAAGGGGACTCTTTAGCTTTAGGTCATCAGCCCCAGCATTTT.

The CDR3 nucleotides are TGTGCCAGCAGTCCACGGGAGGGGCGATCCTCCTATGGCTACACCTTC. It encodes CASSPREGRSSYGYTF. The chain links TRBV28 to TRBJ1-2; maybe TRBD1 (5 bases). Germline V gene sequence: CDR1 MDHEN, CDR2 SYDVKM. Trimming pared 5 bases from V and 4 bases from J, leaving 20 bases between. The CDR3 has 16 residues.

This chain joins TRBV27 and TRBJ1-6, with TRBD1 matching 7 bases. Germline CDR1 reads MNHEY; CDR2 reads SMNVEV (reference sequence). The CDR3 loop spans 15 amino acids. The V and J ends lost 4 bases and 5 bases, in that order; junction bases with no gene match: 5. In DNA, the CDR3 is TGTGCCAGCAGTTCCGCGACAGGGAATAATTCACCCCTCCACTTT. It encodes CASSSATGNNSPLHF.

V and J are TRBV18 and TRBJ1-1; 9 nucleotides align to TRBD1. CDR1 KGHSH and CDR2 LQKENI come from the germline V gene. The V gene end was trimmed by 3 bases and the J gene end by 10 bases; junction bases not matched to a gene: 6. The CDR3 has 13 amino acids. The DNA of the CDR3 is TGTGCCAGCTCACCCTCATGGACAGGGGTAGCTTTCTTT. This codes for CASSPSWTGVAFF.

The gene calls are TRBV5-6 and TRBJ2-3, with D possibly TRBD2 on 6 matching bases. V gave up 5 bases and J gave up 4 bases, with 14 bases separating them. The germline V gene has CDR1 SGHDT and CDR2 YYEEEE. CDR3 size: 14 residues. Here the CDR3 DNA reads TGTGCCAGCAGTAGGAGGGGCCTCTCAGATACGCAGTATTTT. Translation: CASSRRGLSDTQYF.

This clone was counted a few times. The chain combines TRBV25-1 with TRBJ1-2; TRBD1 matches 9 bases. Per germline, CDR1 MGHDK and CDR2 SYGVNS. V dropped 6 bases and J dropped 4; count of bases not matched to a gene: 3. CDR3 size: 13 residues. The CDR3 protein is CASSPGQGYGYTF. DNA for the CDR3: TGTGCCAGCAGCCCGGGACAGGGCTATGGCTACACCTTC.

The rearrangement joins TRBV9 to TRBJ2-1; D perhaps matches TRBD1 (5 bases). Trimming left V 0 bases short and J 5 bases short, with 9 bases between. Per germline, CDR1 SGDLS and CDR2 YYNGEE. The CDR3 contains 14 residues. In DNA form, the CDR3 reads TGTGCCAGCAGCGTAGGGTCCAGGGACAATGAGCAGTTCTTC. Protein sequence: CASSVGSRDNEQFF. The entire variable domain, with the rest obtained from reference TRBV9 and TRBJ2-1, is as follows: DSGVTQTPKHLITATGQRVTLRCSPRSGDLSVYWYQQSLDQGLQFLIQYYNGEERAKGNILERFSAQQFPDLHSELNLSSLELGDSALYFCASSVGSRDNEQFFGPGTRLTVL.

The chain's CDR3 is CASSHGFEDEEETQYF. Written as DNA, the CDR3 is TGCGCCAGCAGCCACGGGTTCGAGGACGAGGAAGAGACCCAGTACTTC. The gene calls are TRBV4-1 and TRBJ2-5; no firm D call. The V and J ends lost 3 bases and 3 bases respectively, with 17 bases between them. Per germline, CDR1 MGHRA and CDR2 YSYEKL. CDR3 size: 16 residues.

This chain joins TRBV7-3 and TRBJ1-1; D perhaps matches TRBD1 (5 bases). Germline V gives CDR1 SGHTA, CDR2 FQGTGA. This CDR3 region has 14 residues. Trimming left V 6 bases short and J 2 bases short, with 13 bases between. The CDR3 loop reads CASSTGASNTEAFF. The CDR3 DNA is TGTGCCAGCAGTACAGGTGCCTCTAACACTGAAGCTTTCTTT.

This chain joins TRBV7-3 and TRBJ2-3; tentative D call: TRBD2 (7 bases). V was cut by 7 bases and J by 5 bases, with 16 bases left in between. Per germline, CDR1 SGHTA and CDR2 FQGTGA. The CDR3 is 14 residues long. Written as DNA, the CDR3 is TGTGCCAGCACCTTCGGGGGGCCTGGAGATACGCAGTATTTT. Translated: CASTFGGPGDTQYF.